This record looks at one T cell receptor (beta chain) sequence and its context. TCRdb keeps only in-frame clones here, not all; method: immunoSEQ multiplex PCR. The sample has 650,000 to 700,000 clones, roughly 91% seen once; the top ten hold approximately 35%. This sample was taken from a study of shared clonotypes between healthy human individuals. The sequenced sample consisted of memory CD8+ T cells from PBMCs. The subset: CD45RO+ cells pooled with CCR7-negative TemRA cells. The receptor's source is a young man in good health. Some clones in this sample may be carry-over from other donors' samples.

The CDR3 spells CASSGRGLAGGTGELFF. The CDR3 DNA sequence: TGTGCCAGCAGTGGACGGGGACTAGCGGGAGGGACCGGGGAGCTGTTTTTT. The chain is built from TRBV6-1 and TRBJ2-2, with 16 bases fitting TRBD2. J was trimmed by 5 bases and V by 4 bases; bases with no gene match: 4. Germline CDR1 MNHNS, CDR2 SASEGT. CDR3 size: 17 residues.